The 23 T cell receptor beta chains reported below all come from one sample, sequenced in a study of blood T cell repertoires in COVID-19. Repertoires were generated with immunoSEQ multiplex PCR, while TCRdb's copy carries only in-frame clones and drops some. The data hold approximately 150,000 clones, with 83% observed a single time. Specimen: peripheral blood. The receptor set was obtained from an elderly woman with acute or convalescent COVID-19.

The rearrangement uses TRBV19 and TRBJ1-1, with D maybe TRBD1 (5 bases). The CDR3 loop spans 16 amino acids. The germline V gene encodes CDR1 LNHDA and CDR2 SQIVND (reference sequence). The V end lost 7 bases, the J end lost 5 bases, and 23 bases lay between the germline ends. CDR3 sequence reads: CASNARGGTPQTEAFF. The CDR3, as DNA: TGTGCCAGTAATGCTCGCGGCGGGACCCCACAGACTGAAGCTTTCTTT.

This chain joins TRBV7-9 and TRBJ2-7; no definite D call. CDR3 size: 12 residues. V dropped 3 bases and J dropped 2 bases, with 5 bases sitting between them. Per germline, CDR1 SEHNR and CDR2 FQNEAQ (reference sequence). Here the CDR3 DNA reads TGTGCCAGCAGCTTGAGTACCTACGAGCAGTACTTC. Translating it yields CASSLSTYEQYF.

V is TRBV9 and J is TRBJ1-2; D gene uncertain. From germline, CDR1 is SGDLS and CDR2 YYNGEE. This CDR3 is 15 amino acids long. Trimming stripped 0 bases from V and 2 bases from J, with 11 bases between. CDR3 loop: CASSVGWGGNYGYTF. CDR3 nucleotides: TGTGCCAGCAGCGTAGGGTGGGGAGGGAACTATGGCTACACCTTC.

This sequence joins TRBV5-1 and TRBJ1-6; 7 bases agree with TRBD1. The junction had 14 bases not matched to a gene; V was cut back by 7 bases and J by 7 bases. CDR1 is SGHRS and CDR2 is YFSETQ in the germline V gene. The CDR3 totals 16 residues. CDR3: CASRRSTGVQNSPLHF. The CDR3, as DNA: TGCGCCAGCCGTCGCTCCACAGGGGTACAGAATTCACCCCTCCACTTT.

The J gene is TRBJ2-2, the V gene TRBV11-3; tentatively, D is TRBD1 (5 bases). The germline V gene encodes CDR1 SGHNT and CDR2 YENEEA. The V end lost 0 bases, the J end lost 7 bases, and 9 bases lay between the germline ends. There are 14 residues in the CDR3. The CDR3 nucleotides read TGTGCCAGCAGCTTAGAGACAGAGTTCGGGGAGCTGTTTTTT. Protein product: CASSLETEFGELFF.

This sequence joins TRBV12-3 or TRBV12-4 and TRBJ2-1; a possible D gene is TRBD2 (6 bases). Trimming took 5 bases from V and 10 from J, leaving 12 bases between them. The CDR3 loop spans 12 amino acids. DNA of the CDR3: TGTGCCAGCAGTCCCGGGGGAGACGAGCAGTTCTTC. Protein product: CASSPGGDEQFF.

The V gene is TRBV4-3, the J gene TRBJ2-1, with TRBD2 matching 12 bases. The CDR3 length is 19 residues. The ends lost 0 bases at V and 1 base at J; junction bases unmatched: 7. The germline CDR1 and CDR2 sequences are LGHNA and YSLEER. CDR3 bases: TGCGCCAGCAGCCAAGATAGCCTAGCGGGGGGGCGGTCCTACAATGAGCAGTTCTTC. Translating gives CASSQDSLAGGRSYNEQFF.

This clone has a single count. The rearrangement uses TRBV24-1 and TRBJ2-2; 10 bases agree with TRBD2. The CDR3 runs to 16 residues. After removal of 3 bases from V and 7 bases from J, the junction contained 7 bases not matched to a gene. Germline V CDR1 and CDR2: KGHDR, SFDVKD. CDR3 loop: CATSDSSGGVYGELFF. The CDR3 coding sequence is TGTGCCACCAGTGATAGCAGCGGGGGGGTTTACGGGGAGCTGTTTTTT.

The chain carries TRBV2 and TRBJ1-6; D uncertain. The CDR3 totals 14 residues. Germline CDR1 SNHLY, CDR2 FYNNEI. The V gene lost 7 bases and the J gene lost 9 bases, with 16 bases spanning the gap. CDR3 loop: CASTRSREISPLHF. For the CDR3, the DNA is TGTGCCAGCACCCGCTCGAGGGAGATTTCACCCCTCCACTTT.

This chain connects TRBV15 to TRBJ1-2, with D perhaps TRBD1 (5 bases). CDR1 and CDR2 (germline): LNHNV, YYDKDF (reference sequence). The CDR3 spans 14 residues. V was trimmed by 1 base and J by 2 bases, leaving 8 bases between them. Written as DNA, the CDR3 is TGTGCCACCAGCAGAGCCGACAGAAACTATGGCTACACCTTC. Translating it yields CATSRADRNYGYTF.

There are a few counts of this clone. The chain combines TRBV7-9 with TRBJ2-2; 10 bases are shared with TRBD1. CDR3 length: 17 residues. The J segment lost 5 bases and the V segment lost 5 bases, leaving 11 bases of the junction unmatched. CDR1 and CDR2 (germline): SEHNR, FQNEAQ (reference sequence). Here the CDR3 DNA reads TGTGCCAGCAGCACCCAGGACAGGGGGAGAGTGACCGGGGAGCTGTTTTTT. Translation gives CASSTQDRGRVTGELFF.

The chain couples TRBV19 to TRBJ1-1, with 7 bases that match TRBD1. The CDR3 has 13 amino acids. V gave up 7 bases and J gave up 4 bases; unmatched junction bases: 6. CDR1 LNHDA and CDR2 SQIVND come from the germline V gene (reference sequence). For the CDR3, the DNA is TGTGCCAGTACCCAGGGGGTTGTCACTGAAGCTTTCTTT. It specifies CASTQGVVTEAFF.

The V call is TRBV2, the J call TRBJ1-3; no firm D call. The CDR3 loop spans 14 amino acids. V shed 2 bases and J shed 0 bases, with 5 bases lying between them. Germline V CDR1 and CDR2: SNHLY, FYNNEI. CDR3 bases: TGTGCCAGCAGTGAAACACGCTCTGGAAACACCATATATTTT. It translates to CASSETRSGNTIYF.

The rearrangement links TRBV25-1 to TRBJ1-2; D not resolved. The CDR3 runs to 12 residues. CDR1 and CDR2 from the germline V gene are MGHDK and SYGVNS. Trimming pared 8 bases from V and 7 bases from J, leaving 14 bases between. The CDR3 loop is CASQESRFGYTF. Here the CDR3 DNA reads TGTGCCAGCCAAGAATCGCGTTTTGGCTACACCTTC.

For the CDR3, the DNA is TGCAGCGTTGAAGATCTATCCGGGAACACTGAAGCTTTCTTT. It translates to CSVEDLSGNTEAFF. The chain recombines TRBV29-1 with TRBJ1-1, with D hard to call. CDR3 length: 14 amino acids. The germline gives CDR1 SQVTM, CDR2 ANQGSEA. V was shortened by 0 bases and J by 1 base, with 9 bases between the two germline ends.

V usage is TRBV19 and J usage is TRBJ1-6, with D hard to call. The CDR3 consists of 13 residues. CDR1 and CDR2 (germline): LNHDA, SQIVND (reference sequence). Between the trimmed V and J ends, which lost 5 bases and 9 bases, there was a span of 11 bases. CDR3 sequence (DNA): TGTGCCAGTAGTCCTTTCGGGTTTTCACCCCTCCACTTT. As protein: CASSPFGFSPLHF.

The chain joins TRBV10-1 to TRBJ2-7; the D is unclear. CDR1 and CDR2 from the germline V gene are WNHNN and SYGVQD (reference sequence). The V end lost 2 bases, the J end lost 6 bases, and 11 bases lay between the germline ends. The CDR3 covers 13 residues. CDR3 region: CASSEAFSGEQYF. As DNA, the CDR3 is TGCGCCAGCAGTGAGGCGTTTTCCGGCGAGCAGTACTTC.

This clone was seen a handful of times. The chain links TRBV6-5 to TRBJ2-5; D might be TRBD1 (5 bases). The CDR3 is made up of 15 amino acids. Germline values: CDR1 MNHEY, CDR2 SVGAGI. V shed 0 bases and J shed 5 bases, with 13 bases lying between them. This chain's CDR3 is CASSYSGLVGETQYF. The CDR3 nucleotides are TGTGCCAGCAGTTACTCGGGGCTAGTTGGGGAGACCCAGTACTTC.

This clone was seen a handful of times. The genes are TRBV30 and TRBJ2-7, with 11 bases that match TRBD2. CDR1 is GTSNPN and CDR2 is SVGIG in the germline V gene (reference sequence). There are 15 residues in the CDR3. V was clipped by 3 bases and J by 5 bases; unmatched bases: 9. As DNA, the CDR3 is TGTGCCTGGAGACTAGCGGGAGTTAAGTCCCACGAGCAGTACTTC. Translation gives CAWRLAGVKSHEQYF.

This chain links TRBV3-1 (or the pseudogene TRBV3-2) with TRBJ1-2; a possible D gene is TRBD1 (6 bases). Trimming removed 0 bases at V and 3 bases at J, with 11 bases between. CDR3 size: 15 residues. The V gene's germline CDR1 is LGHDT and CDR2 YNNKEL (reference sequence). The CDR3 DNA reads as TGTGCCAGCAGCCAAGATTTAGGGGGTGACTATGGCTACACCTTC. Amino acid sequence: CASSQDLGGDYGYTF.

The J gene is TRBJ2-1, the V gene TRBV9, with 7 bases matching TRBD1. Germline CDR1 reads SGDLS; CDR2 reads YYNGEE. The CDR3 is 13 residues long. V dropped 7 bases and J dropped 2; count of bases not matched to a gene: 3. CDR3 sequence (DNA): TGTGCCAGCGGGACAGCTACCTACAATGAGCAGTTCTTC. Protein: CASGTATYNEQFF.

J is TRBJ2-5 and V is TRBV7-8; maybe TRBD1 (6 bases). This CDR3 comprises 15 residues. V gave up 0 bases and J gave up 7 bases, with 15 bases separating them. Germline values: CDR1 SGHVS, CDR2 FQNEAQ. Written as DNA, the CDR3 is TGTGCCAGCAGCTTAGCGTCAGGGGTGGAATGGACCCAGTACTTC. Its translation: CASSLASGVEWTQYF.

The V and J genes are TRBV7-9 and TRBJ2-1; D is unclear. The V and J ends lost 8 bases and 0 bases respectively, with 11 bases between them. Germline CDR1 and CDR2: SEHNR and FQNEAQ (reference sequence). The CDR3 has 14 residues. DNA of the CDR3: TGTGCCAGCGCGGAGAGTAGCTCCTACAATGAGCAGTTCTTC. Its translation: CASAESSSYNEQFF. Combining the CDR3 with reference TRBV7-9 and TRBJ2-1 gives the whole variable domain DTGVSQNPRHKITKRGQNVTFRCDPISEHNRLYWYRQTLGQGPEFLTYFQNEAQLEKSRLLSDRFSAERPKGSFSTLEIQRTEQGDSAMYLCASAESSSYNEQFFGPGTRLTVL.